The next 17 T cell receptor beta chains were all read from a single sample in a study of shared clonotypes between healthy human individuals. Profiling relied on immunoSEQ multiplex PCR, and the TCRdb table lists in-frame clones only, not all of them. The sample gives 450,000 to 500,000 clones, around 85% of which show up once; about 13% is in the top ten. The sample was PBMCs. The receptor source for this set is a middle-aged woman in good health. Some clones in this sample may be carry-over from other donors' samples.

The chain uses TRBV13 and TRBJ1-2; 7 bases agree with TRBD1. CDR3 length equals 17 residues. J lost 2 bases, V lost 3 bases, and 12 bases had no gene match. The germline gives CDR1 PRHDT, CDR2 FYEKMQ (reference sequence). This CDR3 reads CASSLWGGTANNYGYTF. The CDR3 DNA sequence: TGTGCCAGCAGCTTGTGGGGTGGGACAGCAAACAACTATGGCTACACCTTC.

In this sample, this clone turned up many times. Other DNA sequences in this sample translate to the same CDR3. The J gene is TRBJ2-2, the V gene TRBV15, with TRBD2 matching 8 bases. CDR1 is LNHNV and CDR2 is YYDKDF in the germline V gene (reference sequence). V shed 3 bases and J 5 bases; nucleotides not matched to a gene: 11. The CDR3 runs to 17 residues. The CDR3 DNA is TGTGCCACCAGCAGGCCTCTAAGTCGCGGGAGGACCGGGGAGCTGTTTTTT. Its translation: CATSRPLSRGRTGELFF.

A few counts support this clone. The V call is TRBV7-6, the J call TRBJ2-3; perhaps D is TRBD1 or TRBD2 (5 bases each). This CDR3 has 14 amino acids. Trimming stripped 5 bases from V and 4 bases from J, with 13 bases between. Germline V lookup: CDR1 SGHVS, CDR2 FNYEAQ. The CDR3 coding sequence is TGTGCCAGCAGCCCCCCCCGAGGGGCAGATACGCAGTATTTT. Translated: CASSPPRGADTQYF.

In its sample, this clone was seen once. This sequence joins TRBV7-6 and TRBJ2-1, with D perhaps matching TRBD2 (6 bases). This CDR3 is built from 17 residues. Germline CDR1 reads SGHVS; CDR2 reads FNYEAQ. V lost 2 bases, J lost 4 bases, and 18 bases lay in between. The CDR3 protein is CASSLRLIGSRYNEQFF. For the CDR3, the DNA is TGTGCCAGCAGCTTACGGCTAATCGGGAGCCGGTACAATGAGCAGTTCTTC. Combining the CDR3 with reference TRBV7-6 and TRBJ2-1 gives the whole variable domain GAGVSQSPRYKVTKRGQDVALRCDPISGHVSLYWYRQALGQGPEFLTYFNYEAQQDKSGLPNDRFSAERPEGSISTLTIQRTEQRDSAMYRCASSLRLIGSRYNEQFFGPGTRLTVL.

The chain combines TRBV29-1 with TRBJ2-2; D uncertain. V was clipped by 1 base and J by 4 bases, with 13 bases between them. The CDR3 extends over 15 amino acids. Germline values: CDR1 SQVTM, CDR2 ANQGSEA. In nucleotides, the CDR3 is TGCAGCGTTGAAGGTGCTCCGGGTGGCACCGGGGAGCTGTTTTTT. This gives the protein CSVEGAPGGTGELFF.

V gene TRBV6-6 combines with J gene TRBJ2-2; 11 nucleotides line up with TRBD2. The CDR3 is made up of 13 amino acids. The junction had 3 bases not matched to a gene; V was cut back by 9 bases and J by 6 bases. The germline V gene has CDR1 MNHNY and CDR2 SVGAGI (reference sequence). CDR3 sequence reads: CASSGRVAGELFF. The CDR3 region has the DNA TGTGCCAGTAGCGGGAGGGTGGCCGGGGAGCTGTTTTTT.

In its sample, this clone was seen many times. The chain carries TRBV5-8 and TRBJ2-6; D perhaps matches TRBD1 (5 bases). CDR3 length equals 16 residues. CDR1 is SGHTS, CDR2 YDEGEE, per germline. Trimming left V 6 bases short and J 3 bases short, with 16 bases between. In DNA form, the CDR3 reads TGTGCCAGCATCCAGGCCTGGGGCTTTGGGGCCAACGTCCTGACTTTC. Amino acids: CASIQAWGFGANVLTF.

The genes are TRBV7-3 and TRBJ2-2; D unclear. There are 13 residues in the CDR3. Germline V CDR1 and CDR2: SGHTA, FQGTGA. V lost 2 bases and J lost 7, with 8 bases in between. The CDR3 bases are TGTGCCAGCAGCTTAGGGTCAAACGGGGAGCTGTTTTTT. It translates to CASSLGSNGELFF.

This clone was detected ten times or more. Other DNA sequences of this sample code for an identical CDR3. The chain combines TRBV27 with TRBJ2-7; a weak D match, TRBD1 (6 bases). This CDR3 is 13 amino acids long. Looked up from germline, CDR1 is MNHEY and CDR2 is SMNVEV (reference sequence). The ends were cut back, 6 bases at V and 2 bases at J, with 11 bases in the middle. The CDR3 sequence: CASSRGTTYEQYF. The CDR3 DNA reads TGTGCCAGCAGCAGAGGGACAACCTACGAGCAGTACTTC.

Comments on this clone: A far larger clone is off by one base, so a read error is likely. This chain links TRBV5-1 with TRBJ2-5, with D perhaps matching TRBD2 (6 bases). Matching the DNA end better, TRBJ2-7 makes the J call doubtful. The CDR3 is made up of 12 amino acids. Germline assignment: CDR1 SGHRS and CDR2 YFSETQ. In DNA, the CDR3 is TGCGCCAGCATATCGGACTACTACGAGCAGTACTTC. Protein sequence: CASISDYYEQYF.

V usage is TRBV5-1 and J usage is TRBJ2-7, with TRBD1 matching 11 bases. V lost 5 bases and J lost 4; bases outside the gene matches: 11. Germline V gene lookup returns CDR1 SGHRS and CDR2 YFSETQ. This CDR3 spans 16 amino acids. CDR3 bases: TGCGCCAGCAGTTTTAAACCGGGACAGGGGGGATACGAGCAGTACTTC. Translation: CASSFKPGQGGYEQYF.

Details on this clone: This same CDR3 is encoded by further DNA sequences in the sample. V and J are TRBV11-2 and TRBJ1-5, with TRBD1 matching 8 bases. V lost 4 bases to trimming and J lost 0 bases; unmatched junction nucleotides: 2. Per the germline V gene, CDR1 is SGHAT and CDR2 is FQNNGV. There are 15 residues in the CDR3. In nucleotides, the CDR3 is TGTGCCAGCAGCTCGACAGGGGATAGCAATCAGCCCCAGCATTTT. Translation: CASSSTGDSNQPQHF.

The chain recombines TRBV30 with TRBJ2-5; D might be TRBD1 or TRBD2, each matching 6 bases. Trimming took off 8 bases at V and 6 bases at J, with 22 bases between the two ends. The CDR3 totals 14 residues. Germline V gene lookup returns CDR1 GTSNPN and CDR2 SVGIG (reference sequence). In DNA, the CDR3 is TGTGCCGGACACAGGGATGAGGGAGGAAAGACCCAGTACTTC. It yields the protein CAGHRDEGGKTQYF.

V usage is TRBV29-1 and J usage is TRBJ2-2; tentative D call: TRBD1 (6 bases). Germline V CDR1 and CDR2: SQVTM, ANQGSEA. Trimming left V 6 bases short and J 5 bases short, with 10 bases between. CDR3 length equals 12 residues. The CDR3 DNA reads as TGCAGCGTAAGGCAGGGGACCGGGGAGCTGTTTTTT. Translation gives CSVRQGTGELFF.

V gene TRBV20-1 combines with J gene TRBJ2-7; D ambiguous. The CDR3 is 11 residues long. Germline V CDR1 and CDR2: DFQATT, SNEGSKA (reference sequence). The V end was cut by 5 bases, the J end by 3 bases, with 8 bases between. The DNA of the CDR3 is TGCAGTGCTGTGGACGACTACGAGCAGTACTTC. Translation gives CSAVDDYEQYF.

This clone has more than one count but fewer than ten. The chain joins TRBV7-6 to TRBJ2-1, with D possibly TRBD2 on 5 matching bases. Germline V gives CDR1 SGHVS, CDR2 FNYEAQ. The CDR3 runs 17 residues. Trimming shortened V by 5 bases and J by 0 bases, and 17 bases separated the two germline ends. CDR3 amino acids: CASSPGISGVSYNEQFF. CDR3 DNA: TGTGCCAGCAGCCCGGGGATTTCGGGCGTCTCCTACAATGAGCAGTTCTTC.

The V and J genes are TRBV28 and TRBJ2-7, with 7 bases aligning to TRBD2. The J segment lost 1 base and the V segment lost 4 bases, leaving 7 bases of the junction unmatched. Germline assignment: CDR1 MDHEN and CDR2 SYDVKM. The CDR3 has 15 amino acids. CDR3 loop: CASSSASGGSYEQYF. The DNA of the CDR3 is TGTGCCAGCAGTTCCGCTAGCGGCGGGTCCTACGAGCAGTACTTC.